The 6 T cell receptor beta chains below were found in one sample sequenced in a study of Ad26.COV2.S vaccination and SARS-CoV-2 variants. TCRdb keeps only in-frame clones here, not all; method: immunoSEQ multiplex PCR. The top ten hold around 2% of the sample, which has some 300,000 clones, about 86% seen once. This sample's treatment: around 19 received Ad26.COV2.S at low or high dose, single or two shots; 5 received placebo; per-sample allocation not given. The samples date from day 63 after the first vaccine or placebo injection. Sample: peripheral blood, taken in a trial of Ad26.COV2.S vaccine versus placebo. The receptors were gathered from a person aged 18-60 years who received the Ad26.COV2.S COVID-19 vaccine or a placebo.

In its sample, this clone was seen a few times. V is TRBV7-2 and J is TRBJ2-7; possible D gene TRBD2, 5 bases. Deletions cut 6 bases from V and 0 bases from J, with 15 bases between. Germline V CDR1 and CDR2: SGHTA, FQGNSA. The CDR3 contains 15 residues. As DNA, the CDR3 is TGTGCCAGCAGTCCGGTCTTTGCGGGCTCCTACGAGCAGTACTTC. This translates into CASSPVFAGSYEQYF.

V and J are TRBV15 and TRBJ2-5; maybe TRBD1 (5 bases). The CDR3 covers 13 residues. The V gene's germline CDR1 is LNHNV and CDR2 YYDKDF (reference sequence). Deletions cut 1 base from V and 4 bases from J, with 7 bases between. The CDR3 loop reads CATSRGGGETQYF. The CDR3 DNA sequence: TGTGCCACCAGCAGAGGGGGCGGAGAGACCCAGTACTTC.

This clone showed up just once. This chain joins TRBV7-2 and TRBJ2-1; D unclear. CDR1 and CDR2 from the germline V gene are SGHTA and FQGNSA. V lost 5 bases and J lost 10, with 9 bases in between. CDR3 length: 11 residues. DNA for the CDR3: TGTGCCAGCAGCAATTATCAAGAGCAGTTCTTC. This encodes CASSNYQEQFF.

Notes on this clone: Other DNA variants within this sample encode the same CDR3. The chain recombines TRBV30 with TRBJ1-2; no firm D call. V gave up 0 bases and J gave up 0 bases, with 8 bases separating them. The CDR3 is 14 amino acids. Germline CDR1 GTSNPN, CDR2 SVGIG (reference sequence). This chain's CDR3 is CAWSVRASNYGYTF. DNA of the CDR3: TGTGCCTGGAGTGTTCGGGCGTCTAACTATGGCTACACCTTC.

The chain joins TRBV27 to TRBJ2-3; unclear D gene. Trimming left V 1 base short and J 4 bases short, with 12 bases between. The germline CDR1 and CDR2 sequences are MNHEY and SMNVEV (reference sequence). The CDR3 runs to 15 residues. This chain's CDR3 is CASSLFGVRADTQYF. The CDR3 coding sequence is TGTGCCAGCAGTTTATTTGGGGTACGCGCAGATACGCAGTATTTT.

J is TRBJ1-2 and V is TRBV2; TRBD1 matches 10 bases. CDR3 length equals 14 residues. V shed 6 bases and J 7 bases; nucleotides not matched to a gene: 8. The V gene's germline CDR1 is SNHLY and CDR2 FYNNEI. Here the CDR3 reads CASSSGTGVIGYTF. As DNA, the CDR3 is TGTGCCAGCAGCTCCGGGACAGGGGTAATTGGCTACACCTTC.